A single sample is the source of the 5 T cell receptor beta chains below, sequenced in a study of T-cell reconstitution after alpha-beta-depleted transplantation in children. A library of TCRbeta sequences, prepared with unique molecular identifiers, was generated. Via MiXCR, TCRdb re-called the PCR reads, giving one row per CDR3 protein. Here the sample spans a few hundred thousand distinct CDR3 sequences, almost 8% being singletons. Findings and caveats of the study: When one year had passed after transplant, most T-cell counts and diversity came from newly produced T cells.

These receptors lack a known antigen. The sample here was peripheral blood, taken 360 days after TCRalphabeta/CD19-depleted stem cell transplant. Receptors originate from a female patient between 2 and 10 years old who had a stem cell transplant for Fanconi anemia, so the T cells may come from the graft donor.

This clonotype was seen many times. CDR3 loop: CASSSGQESSYNEQFF. The DNA of the CDR3 is TGTGCCAGCAGTTCTGGACAGGAAAGCTCCTACAATGAGCAGTTCTTC. The chain has TRBV7-9 and TRBJ2-1, with 7 bases identical to TRBD1. The J segment lost 0 bases and the V segment lost 6 bases, leaving 8 bases of the junction unmatched. The CDR3 is 16 amino acids. The germline CDR1 and CDR2 sequences are SEHNR and FQNEAQ (reference sequence).

The chain uses TRBV6-7 and TRBJ2-1; no clear D gene. TRBV6-7 is flagged as an ORF with uncertain function. The CDR3 is 16 amino acids. Trimming took 2 bases from V and 0 from J, leaving 11 bases between them. CDR3 coding DNA: TGTGCCAGCAGTTACGCAAGCAGAAGCTCCTACAATGAGCAGTTCTTC. Its translation is CASSYASRSSYNEQFF.

This clonotype occurred a few times. The chain uses TRBV27 and TRBJ2-7; D is ambiguous. In germline, CDR1 is MNHEY, CDR2 SMNVEV (reference sequence). V lost 3 bases, J lost 5 bases, and 14 bases lay in between. This CDR3 contains 14 residues. The DNA of the CDR3 is TGTGCCAGCAGTTTGATCCCACCCGGAAACGAGCAGTACTTC. This sequence encodes CASSLIPPGNEQYF.

In its sample, this clonotype was seen many times. The V gene is TRBV12-3 or TRBV12-4, the J gene TRBJ2-2, with 10 bases matching TRBD2. Unmatched junction bases numbered 7, after V lost 6 bases and J lost 3 bases. This CDR3 comprises 16 residues. Written as DNA, the CDR3 is TGTGCCAGCAGGCGTAGCGGGGGGACTTACACCGGGGAGCTGTTTTTT. It specifies CASRRSGGTYTGELFF.

This clonotype was detected many times. The chain combines TRBV20-1 with TRBJ1-5, with 7 bases fitting TRBD1. Germline-derived CDR1 and CDR2 are DFQATT and SNEGSKA (reference sequence). V gave up 1 base and J gave up 5 bases; unmatched junction bases: 5. The CDR3 contains 14 residues. The CDR3 protein is CSARARQGDQPQHF. DNA for the CDR3: TGCAGTGCTAGAGCTCGGCAGGGGGATCAGCCCCAGCATTTT.